This TCR beta chain was documented in a study of T cells in Graves' hyperthyroidism and ophthalmopathy (dated 2019 in TCRdb). Broadly, across the study: Peripheral blood was sampled at the time of initial diagnosis, prior to any treatment. TCR V-J signatures able to tell the groups apart were searched for in a discovery cohort of 100 patients, of whom approximately 40 had Graves' ophthalmopathy and around 57 had stable Graves' hyperthyroidism. Prospective prediction of ophthalmopathy was tested in an independent validation cohort of some 20 hyperthyroidism patients and 15 to 17 patients who later progressed to ophthalmopathy. The approximately 97 discovery patients were randomly divided into training and test sets at a 7:3 ratio. The study also compared thyroid tissue and blood T-cell repertoires from 6 or 7 Graves' hyperthyroidism patients. After sampling, hyperthyroidism patients received methimazole starting at 30 mg daily, and ophthalmopathy patients received high-dose intravenous methylprednisolone. TCR Vbeta CDR3 sequencing of some 140 peripheral blood samples (around 45 ophthalmopathy, under 80 hyperthyroidism and approximately 17 progressor patients) is reported in the paper. The paper's findings and limits, for the study overall: During validation, the model predicted progression to ophthalmopathy a median of about 6.3 months ahead of onset, with around 71% sensitivity and 72.22% specificity. A model built on a 13 V-J signature distinguished ophthalmopathy from stable hyperthyroidism, reaching 85% to 90% sensitivity and 81.08% specificity in cross-validation and 80%/75% in testing. Most expanded thyroid clonotypes (frequency above 0.001) were also found in blood, which suggests that blood repertoires may mirror thyroid immune responses. Sample size was not statistically predetermined, and investigators were not blinded to group allocation.

The sample holds many counts of this clonotype. Its cognate antigen has yet to be identified. No per-base quality is available; no much larger clone lies one base away. Measured from the cysteine to the phenylalanine, the CDR3 is 15 residues long. Only the CDR3 portion is preserved as DNA: 45 bases, with reading frame beginning at the first base. CDR1 and CDR2, looked up from the germline V gene, are KGHDR and SFDVKD. Trimming leaves V shorter by 3 bases and J shorter by 1 base, with the junction holding 4 bases beyond the gene matches. The TCR beta CDR3 regions were amplified from the RNA transcripts. The first round of RT-PCR for the TCR CDR3 was performed with the HTBI primer set and the Qiagen OneStep RT-PCR kit. A second multiplex PCR round built the libraries, followed by size selection and purification. Paired-end sequencing of the libraries was performed with 100 bp reads on an Illumina HiSeq2000. The authors' analysis ran thus. SOAPnuke was used to process the raw data, removing reads that contained adapters or uncalled bases, had a mean Phred below 15, or lacked an exact match to the constant primer or identifier. High-quality paired reads were merged with COPE v1.2.5, and unique nucleotide sequences were defined as clonotypes. MiTCR v1.1 was used to align the clonotypes against IMGT TRBV, TRBD and TRBJ reference segments. The analysis was restricted to V-J combinations with a frequency above 0.0001, which together covered around 99% of the repertoires. A TCS score was defined as the ratio of F50 (clonal expansion) to E x V (chaos), with BLOSUM62-based TCRdist applied between CDR3 peptides within each V-J. Welch's t-statistics and random forest reduced several hundred V-J features to 10 to 15, which were used in a naive Bayes classifier (R e1071). Thyroid-blood repertoire similarity was quantified with the Morisita-Horn index. TCRdb reanalyzed the raw reads on its own, using fastp at Q25 for trimming and MiXCR for clone calling, and kept in-frame beta chains. Identical CDR3 protein sequences are pooled into one entry, listed with their most common genes and DNA. TCRdb, not the authors, supplied the V and J calls. This sample gives 700,000 to 850,000 distinct CDR3 sequences in total; 35% of them show up just once. Jointly, the top ten make up less than 35% of the sample.

Stable Graves' hyperthyroidism was defined as the absence of progression to ophthalmopathy over 18 months of follow-up. Hyperthyroidism patients were newly diagnosed, had a disease duration of under 2 months, and were aged 18 to 65 years. Patients with uncontrolled infections, other autoimmune diseases, pregnancy or lactation were excluded. Diagnoses relied on clinical symptoms, serum thyroxine and TRAb, thyroid ultrasound and orbital computed tomography. PBMCs were separated from roughly 10 ml of fresh peripheral blood using Ficoll-Paque density gradient centrifugation. Total RNA was extracted with Trizol reagent, and quality was checked on an Agilent 2100 Bioanalyzer.

This chain joins TRBV24-1 to TRBJ2-5, with 7 junctional bases fitting TRBD1. The sample consisted of blood. The sequence was obtained from a woman aged 40 to 55 with Graves' hyperthyroidism. CDR3 sequence: CATSDRQGPQETQYF. The bases are TGTGCCACCAGTGATCGACAGGGCCCCCAAGAGACCCAGTACTTC.